Each of the 28 T cell receptor beta chains below was sequenced from the same sample in a study of metastatic and nonmetastatic thyroid tumors. All patients were untreated before thyroid surgery. TCRdb re-called clones from the PCR reads using MiXCR. Of 25,000 or so clones in the sample, 16% are singletons; the top ten hold around 6.1%. Sequences were obtained from blood. The origin of the receptors is a male donor with papillary thyroid cancer or a benign thyroid nodule (not recorded which). Some clones in this sample may be carry-over from other donors' samples.

CDR3 region: CSAKPSGVSYEQYF. In nucleotides, the CDR3 is TGCAGTGCTAAGCCTTCTGGCGTGTCCTACGAGCAGTACTTC. The gene calls are TRBV20-1 and TRBJ2-7; D call uncertain. Germline lookup yields CDR1 DFQATT and CDR2 SNEGSKA (reference sequence). The CDR3 extends over 14 amino acids. Trimming removed 4 bases from V and 1 base from J, with 14 bases in between.

The chain joins TRBV30 to TRBJ2-3, with a weak D call TRBD1 (5 bases). From germline, CDR1 is GTSNPN and CDR2 SVGIG (reference sequence). The CDR3 spans 14 residues. Trimming left V 4 bases short and J 0 bases short, with 11 bases between. The CDR3 loop reads CAWTRGRSTDTQYF. In nucleotides, the CDR3 is TGTGCCTGGACAAGGGGTCGAAGCACAGATACGCAGTATTTT.

This clone was counted many times. The CDR3 DNA follows: TGTGCCAGCAGCTTAGCGGGAGGGCCCTTTGCTGGAAACACCATATATTTT. Its protein is CASSLAGGPFAGNTIYF. The chain combines TRBV7-9 with TRBJ1-3; the D is unclear. The germline V gene has CDR1 SEHNR and CDR2 FQNEAQ (reference sequence). V lost 0 bases, J lost 2 bases, and 14 bases lay in between. The CDR3 length is 17 residues.

This clone was detected many times. J is TRBJ2-7 and V is TRBV6-1; D is unclear. With 5 bases removed from V and 2 bases from J, the gap between germline ends came to 4 bases. CDR1 is MNHNS and CDR2 is SASEGT in the germline V gene. The CDR3 consists of 11 residues. The CDR3 DNA is TGTGCCAGCAGTCGCACCTACGAGCAGTACTTC. This translates into CASSRTYEQYF.

The V gene is TRBV7-9, the J gene TRBJ2-3; possibly TRBD2 for D (5 bases). V shed 9 bases and J shed 3 bases, with 16 bases lying between them. This CDR3 has 14 amino acids. Germline CDR1 is SEHNR and CDR2 is FQNEAQ (reference sequence). The CDR3 loop is CARSRGGATDTQYF. In DNA, the CDR3 is TGTGCCAGGTCCCGAGGAGGCGCGACAGATACGCAGTATTTT.

This clone was recorded at least ten times. Germline is not matched at one junction end, which may reflect a read error. The chain employs TRBV28 and TRBJ2-5, with D perhaps matching TRBD2 (6 bases). Germline V CDR1 and CDR2: MDHEN, SYDVKM. The CDR3 contains 13 residues. For the CDR3, the DNA is TGTGCCAGCAGCTCGACGGACTATATTTCCCTCTTCTTC. It codes for CASSSTDYISLFF.

Ten or more counts support this clone. J is TRBJ1-6 and V is TRBV7-9; D is unresolved. V lost 4 bases and J lost 11, with 6 bases in between. Germline V gene lookup returns CDR1 SEHNR and CDR2 FQNEAQ (reference sequence). The CDR3 extends over 11 amino acids. The CDR3 DNA is TGTGCCAGCAGCTCCTTGGCACCCCTCCACTTT. Amino acid sequence: CASSSLAPLHF.

In this sample, this clone turned up many times. This chain uses TRBV2 with TRBJ2-5; 7 positions match TRBD2. CDR1 is SNHLY, CDR2 FYNNEI, per germline. There are 16 residues in the CDR3. V shed 1 base, J shed 3 bases, and the junction held 8 bases outside the gene matches. The CDR3 coding sequence is TGTGCCAGCAGTGAAGTTAGGCCAGGGACTAAAGAGACCCAGTACTTC. Translating gives CASSEVRPGTKETQYF.

In its sample, this clone was seen a few times. The rearrangement uses TRBV6-1 and TRBJ1-5; D ambiguous. The CDR3 runs to 16 residues. V was shortened by 7 bases and J by 0 bases, with 16 bases between the two germline ends. CDR1 MNHNS and CDR2 SASEGT come from the germline V gene. This chain's CDR3 is CASIGWAASSNQPQHF. CDR3 DNA: TGTGCCAGCATTGGGTGGGCCGCATCTAGCAATCAGCCCCAGCATTTT.

V gene TRBV30 combines with J gene TRBJ1-1; D is perhaps TRBD1 (6 bases). Trimming pared 6 bases from V and 8 bases from J, leaving 10 bases between. The CDR3 runs to 10 residues. Germline CDR1 GTSNPN, CDR2 SVGIG (reference sequence). The CDR3 is CACGTTEAFF. The CDR3 DNA follows: TGTGCCTGTGGGACAACCGAAGCTTTCTTT.

In the case of this clone: A junction boundary mismatches the germline segment, possibly from a read error. The chain joins TRBV6-1 to TRBJ2-1; possible D gene TRBD2, 5 bases. The CDR3 extends over 14 amino acids. Per the germline V gene, CDR1 is MNHNS and CDR2 is SASEGT. The CDR3 coding sequence is TGTGTCAGCACCCCAGGACTGTACTACAATGAGCGGTTCTTC. Its translation: CVSTPGLYYNERFF.

This clone was seen a handful of times. Here the CDR3 reads CASRPGAGGYEQYF. The CDR3 region has the DNA TGTGCCAGCAGACCCGGGGCAGGGGGCTACGAGCAGTACTTC. The V and J genes are TRBV6-2 or TRBV6-3 and TRBJ2-7; 7 positions match TRBD1. There are 14 residues in the CDR3. Looked up from germline, CDR1 is MNHEY and CDR2 is SVGEGT. The ends lost 6 bases at V and 3 bases at J; junction bases unmatched: 8.

CDR3 coding DNA: TGTGCCAGCAGACGGACTAGCAGCTCCTACGAGCAGTACTTC. This gives the protein CASRRTSSSYEQYF. The chain uses TRBV7-9 and TRBJ2-7; TRBD2 agrees at 8 bases. The CDR3 totals 14 residues. Germline CDR1 and CDR2: SEHNR and FQNEAQ (reference sequence). The V segment lost 6 bases and the J segment 0 bases; nucleotides outside the gene matches: 4.

This clone has more than one count but fewer than ten. The V and J genes are TRBV12-3 or TRBV12-4 and TRBJ2-7; D remains unclear. Trimming shortened V by 4 bases and J by 2 bases, and 6 bases separated the two germline ends. The CDR3 covers 12 residues. CDR3 region: CASSSPTYEQYF. Written as DNA, the CDR3 is TGTGCCAGCAGTTCACCTACCTACGAGCAGTACTTC.

This clone was counted between two and nine times. This could be a read error, since a much larger clone is one nucleotide away. The rearrangement joins TRBV28 to TRBJ2-7; D is unclear. CDR1 MDHEN and CDR2 SYDVKM come from the germline V gene. There are 15 residues in the CDR3. The CDR3 protein is CASSFRGTASYEKYF. CDR3 DNA: TGTGCCAGCAGTTTTCGCGGAACGGCTTCCTACGAGAAGTACTTC.

This clone qualifies as medium-sized. Other DNA sequences of this sample code for an identical CDR3. CDR3 protein: CASSEVGQETQYF. The CDR3 DNA is TGTGCCAGCAGTGAAGTGGGACAAGAGACCCAGTACTTC. The chain joins TRBV6-1 to TRBJ2-5; D call uncertain. CDR3 length: 13 residues. Germline lookup yields CDR1 MNHNS and CDR2 SASEGT. The ends were cut back, 1 base at V and 2 bases at J, with 5 bases in the middle.

This clone was observed many times. The gene calls are TRBV10-3 and TRBJ2-7, with D tentatively TRBD1 or TRBD2 (6 bases each). The CDR3 contains 14 residues. CDR1 and CDR2 (germline): ENHRY, SYGVKD. The ends were cut back, 3 bases at V and 7 bases at J, with 16 bases in the middle. CDR3 sequence: CAISDSAGGEEQYF. The CDR3 DNA sequence: TGTGCCATCAGTGACTCAGCCGGGGGCGAGGAGCAGTACTTC.

This clone showed up many times. The chain recombines TRBV3-1 with TRBJ2-7; perhaps TRBD2 as D (6 bases). Germline V gene data show CDR1 as LGHDT and CDR2 as YNNKEL (reference sequence). The length of the CDR3 is 14 residues. Trimming took off 3 bases at V and 2 bases at J, with 11 bases between the two ends. The CDR3 sequence: CASSQGTGAYEQYF. The CDR3 DNA reads TGTGCCAGCAGCCAGGGGACTGGGGCCTACGAGCAGTACTTC.

This clone was detected many times. The CDR3: CASSDGTGGNEQFF. The CDR3 DNA is TGTGCCAGCAGTGATGGGACAGGAGGCAATGAGCAGTTCTTC. The rearrangement uses TRBV6-4 and TRBJ2-1; 8 nucleotides line up with TRBD1. The CDR3 totals 14 residues. Germline-derived CDR1 and CDR2 are MRHNA and SNTAGT. The trim removed 3 bases at V and 6 bases at J, leaving 4 bases unmatched.

This clone has ten or more counts. The chain employs TRBV3-1 and TRBJ1-2, with D unclear. V lost 3 bases, J lost 8 bases, and 13 bases lay in between. The germline gives CDR1 LGHDT, CDR2 YNNKEL (reference sequence). The CDR3 spans 13 residues. DNA of the CDR3: TGTGCCAGCAGCCAGCAGGATACTGGGGGCTACACCTTC. Amino acids: CASSQQDTGGYTF.

The chain employs TRBV19 and TRBJ2-7; TRBD1 aligns across 9 bases. J gave up 10 bases and V 5 bases, and 18 bases lay outside the gene matches. Germline-derived CDR1 and CDR2 are LNHDA and SQIVND (reference sequence). The CDR3 loop spans 16 amino acids. CDR3 residues: CASSHYRDREVGDQYF. CDR3 DNA: TGTGCCAGTAGTCACTACCGGGACAGGGAAGTTGGGGATCAGTACTTC.

This clone occurred many times. CDR3 residues: CASRGADDYGYTF. CDR3 bases: TGTGCCAGCAGAGGGGCAGACGACTATGGCTACACCTTC. This sequence joins TRBV27 and TRBJ1-2; TRBD1 is a possible D gene (5 bases). Trimming removed 6 bases from V and 3 bases from J, with 11 bases in between. This CDR3 spans 13 amino acids. CDR1 is MNHEY and CDR2 is SMNVEV in the germline V gene (reference sequence).

This clone was seen many times. This chain links TRBV6-1 with TRBJ1-2; the D gene is possibly TRBD1 (5 bases). V lost 6 bases and J lost 8, with 22 bases in between. Germline V lookup: CDR1 MNHNS, CDR2 SASEGT. The CDR3 spans 15 residues. The CDR3 is CASSERIGDERGYTF. The CDR3 nucleotides are TGTGCCAGCAGCGAGCGGATCGGGGACGAGAGGGGCTACACCTTC.

This clone was picked up many times. The V and J genes are TRBV6-1 and TRBJ1-1; 7 bases match TRBD1. Trimming removed 8 bases from V and 5 bases from J; junction bases left unmatched: 11. In germline, CDR1 is MNHNS, CDR2 SASEGT. There are 14 residues in the CDR3. The chain's CDR3 is CASRETGAETEAFF. The CDR3 nucleotides read TGTGCCAGCCGCGAAACAGGGGCAGAGACTGAAGCTTTCTTT.

This clone has at least ten counts. J is TRBJ1-2 and V is TRBV5-1; D uncertain. Germline CDR1 is SGHRS and CDR2 is YFSETQ. The CDR3 has 13 amino acids. Trimming removed 4 bases from V and 2 bases from J, with 9 bases in between. The CDR3 loop is CASSPELNYGYTF. CDR3 coding DNA: TGCGCCAGCAGCCCGGAACTCAACTATGGCTACACCTTC.

This clone came up a few times. Germline and junction disagree at one end, which may indicate a read error. The chain joins TRBV28 to TRBJ2-7, with D possibly TRBD1 on 6 matching bases. This CDR3 has 17 residues. Germline CDR1 is MDHEN and CDR2 is SYDVKM. The CDR3 region is CANSFRWAGANNYEQYF. The DNA of the CDR3 is TGTGCCAACAGTTTCAGGTGGGCAGGGGCCAACAATTACGAGCAGTACTTC.

This clone was recorded at least ten times. The chain couples TRBV2 to TRBJ1-1; no reliable D call. The CDR3 is made up of 12 amino acids. Germline V lookup: CDR1 SNHLY, CDR2 FYNNEI. Trimming cost V 8 bases and J 7 bases, with 14 bases left between them. CDR3 in amino acids: CASGIGGSEAFF. The CDR3 region has the DNA TGTGCCAGCGGTATCGGTGGCAGTGAAGCTTTCTTT. Drawing the rest from reference TRBV2 and TRBJ1-1, the complete variable domain is EPEVTQTPSHQVTQMGQEVILRCVPISNHLYFYWYRQILGQKVEFLVSFYNNEISEKSEIFDDQFSVERPDGSNFTLKIRSTKLEDSAMYFCASGIGGSEAFFGQGTRLTVV.

By sample fraction, this clone is medium-sized. This chain joins TRBV30 and TRBJ1-1; no reliable D call. Germline lookup yields CDR1 GTSNPN and CDR2 SVGIG (reference sequence). This CDR3 is built from 8 residues. The DNA of the CDR3 is TGTGGGAGCGGTGAAGCTTTCTTT. As protein: CGSGEAFF.